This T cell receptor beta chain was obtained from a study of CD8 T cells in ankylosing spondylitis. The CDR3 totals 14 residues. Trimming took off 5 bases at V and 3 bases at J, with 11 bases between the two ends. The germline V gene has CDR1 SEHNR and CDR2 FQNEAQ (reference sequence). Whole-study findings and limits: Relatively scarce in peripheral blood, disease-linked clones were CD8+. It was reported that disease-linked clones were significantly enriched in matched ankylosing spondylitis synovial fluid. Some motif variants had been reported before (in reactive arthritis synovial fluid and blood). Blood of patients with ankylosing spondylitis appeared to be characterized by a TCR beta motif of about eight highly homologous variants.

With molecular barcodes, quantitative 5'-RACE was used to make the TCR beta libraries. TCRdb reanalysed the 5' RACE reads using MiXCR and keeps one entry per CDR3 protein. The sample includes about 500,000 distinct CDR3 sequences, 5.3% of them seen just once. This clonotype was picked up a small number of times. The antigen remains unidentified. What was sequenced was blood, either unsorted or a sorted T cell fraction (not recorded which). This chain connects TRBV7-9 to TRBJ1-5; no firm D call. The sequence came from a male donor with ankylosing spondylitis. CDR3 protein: CASSDDTHNQPQHF. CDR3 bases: TGTGCCAGCAGCGATGACACTCACAATCAGCCCCAGCATTTT.